One TCR beta chain is described in this entry. Its matching antigen is unknown. Generated by immunoSEQ multiplex PCR, the TCRdb table keeps only in-frame clones and is missing some. The table shows about 120,000 clones, with roughly 88% occurring only once. The donors belonged to the roughly 110-subject validation cohort, separate from the approximately 670-subject first cohort. V dropped 7 bases and J dropped 2 bases, with 12 bases sitting between them. This CDR3 has 13 amino acids. CDR1 is MDHEN and CDR2 is SYDVKM in the germline V gene. This sample stems from a study of cytomegalovirus exposure and HLA in healthy donors. Study-wide results and caveats: For most TCR sequences rarity was the rule, although some public TCRs occurred in many donors. Published work reported that the classifier diagnosed cytomegalovirus status with high specificity and sensitivity. Through in vitro validation, three CMV-associated chains were shown to be specific for CMV antigens.

The chain carries TRBV28 and TRBJ2-7; no firm D call. The source material was PBMCs. The sequence came from a woman between 18 and 29 years old in good health and CMV-seropositive. CDR3 residues: CASTRSVPYEQYF. CDR3 sequence (DNA): TGTGCCAGCACGAGGAGCGTTCCCTACGAGCAGTACTTC. The full variable domain, its missing parts supplied by reference TRBV28 and TRBJ2-7, is DVKVTQSSRYLVKRTGEKVFLECVQDMDHENMFWYRQDPGLGLRLIYFSYDVKMKEKGDIPEGYSVSREKKERFSLILESASTNQTSMYLCASTRSVPYEQYFGPGTRLTVT.